Listed below are T cell receptor beta chains from one sample, sequenced in a study of post-analysis software for immune sequencing data. TCRdb recomputed calls from the PCR reads with MiXCR, one row per CDR3 protein. Here the sample spans some 690,000 distinct CDR3 sequences, approximately 60% being singletons. The specimen was blood. These receptor sequences come from a girl aged 2 to 9 with multiple sclerosis. Both conserved end residues are part of each CDR3. The order of the fields is J gene, clone size, D gene, V gene, CDR3 protein, CDR3 DNA. The D gene is left open where the match is weak. Not all rows give a size; the values are once, few, many and, for expanded clones, a class.

TRBJ2-5	-	-	TRBV25-1	CASSESGGLQETQYF	TGTGCCAGCAGTGAGTCAGGGGGACTTCAAGAGACCCAGTACTTC
TRBJ2-5	-	TRBD1	TRBV24-1	CATSDSGQGRETQYF	TGTGCCACCAGTGATTCGGGACAGGGGCGAGAGACCCAGTACTTC
TRBJ2-1	few	-	TRBV6-2/TRBV6-3	CASSYHRINEQFF	TGTGCCAGCAGTTACCACAGGATTAATGAGCAGTTCTTC
TRBJ2-3	-	-	TRBV7-2	CASTRVGNTQYF	TGTGCCAGCACCAGGGTAGGGAATACGCAGTATTTT
TRBJ2-7	few	-	TRBV7-8	CASSLGRGPNEQYF	TGTGCCAGCAGCTTAGGGCGGGGGCCCAACGAGCAGTACTTC
TRBJ2-3	-	-	TRBV5-4	CASSLAGRRDTQYF	TGTGCCAGCAGCTTGGCGGGAAGGAGAGATACGCAGTATTTT
TRBJ2-1	-	TRBD2	TRBV20-1	CSARWLAGGLEQFF	TGCAGTGCTAGATGGCTAGCGGGAGGGCTGGAGCAGTTCTTC
TRBJ2-3	-	-	TRBV20-1	CSARDPRSTDTQYF	TGCAGTGCTAGAGATCCCCGGAGCACAGATACGCAGTATTTT
TRBJ1-1	-	TRBD1	TRBV7-2	CASSSRDSPNTEAFF	TGTGCCAGCAGCAGCCGGGACAGTCCGAACACTGAAGCTTTCTTT
TRBJ2-7	few	TRBD1	TRBV6-6	CASSYQGGEYEQYF	TGTGCCAGCAGTTACCAAGGGGGCGAGTACGAGCAGTACTTC
TRBJ2-7	-	TRBD1	TRBV20-1	CSARVIGTGDSYEQYF	TGCAGTGCTAGAGTTATCGGGACAGGGGACTCCTACGAGCAGTACTTC
TRBJ2-1	-	-	TRBV12-3/TRBV12-4	CASSARGGNVNEQFF	TGTGCCAGCAGTGCTCGGGGCGGGAACGTAAATGAGCAGTTCTTC
TRBJ1-5	-	-	TRBV6-6	CASSYSIAGSNQPQHF	TGTGCCAGCAGTTACTCGATTGCAGGTAGCAATCAGCCCCAGCATTTT
TRBJ2-1	-	TRBD1	TRBV4-1	CASSPGDRDYNEQFF	TGCGCCAGCAGCCCGGGGGACAGGGACTACAATGAGCAGTTCTTC
TRBJ2-1	-	TRBD2	TRBV29-1	CSVEDGEGEYEQFF	TGCAGCGTTGAAGACGGGGAGGGCGAATATGAGCAGTTCTTC
TRBJ2-5	-	TRBD1	TRBV29-1	CSVTSQGAGETQYF	TGCAGCGTCACTTCACAGGGGGCGGGAGAGACCCAGTACTTC
TRBJ2-1	-	-	TRBV5-1	CASSSLAVNEQFF	TGCGCCAGCAGCTCCCTAGCAGTCAATGAGCAGTTCTTC
TRBJ1-6	few	-	TRBV15	CATSRGGVRYNSPLHF	TGTGCCACCAGCAGAGGTGGGGTCAGGTATAATTCACCCCTCCACTTT
TRBJ1-1	-	-	TRBV5-1	CASSLDGPNTEAFF	TGCGCCAGCAGCTTGGACGGACCGAACACTGAAGCTTTCTTT
TRBJ2-5	-	TRBD1	TRBV7-9	CASTLGQPQETQYF	TGTGCCAGCACCCTGGGACAGCCCCAAGAGACCCAGTACTTC
TRBJ2-3	-	-	TRBV4-3	CASSVGETDTQYF	TGCGCCAGCAGCGTGGGGGAAACAGATACGCAGTATTTT
TRBJ2-5	few	-	TRBV7-2	CASSFEGLETQYF	TGTGCCAGCAGCTTCGAGGGGTTGGAGACCCAGTACTTC
TRBJ1-5	once	-	TRBV10-3	CAISGSDRTNQPQHF	TGTGCCATCAGTGGGTCGGACCGTACCAATCAGCCCCAGCATTTT
TRBJ2-7	-	-	TRBV12-5	CASGVDNYEQYF	TGTGCTAGTGGTGTGGACAACTACGAGCAGTACTTC
TRBJ1-2	once	-	TRBV10-2	CASSEMTGYTF	TGCGCCAGCAGTGAGATGACTGGCTACACCTTC
TRBJ1-1	-	-	TRBV6-5	CASSYFGTTMNTEAFF	TGTGCCAGCAGTTACTTTGGGACAACCATGAACACTGAAGCTTTCTTT
TRBJ1-2	few	-	TRBV10-3	CAITAAGDNYGYTF	TGTGCCATCACGGCAGCGGGGGATAACTATGGCTACACCTTC
TRBJ2-1	-	TRBD2	TRBV4-2	CASSEGGGSGSLTNEQFF	TGTGCCAGCAGCGAGGGAGGGGGTAGCGGGAGCCTCACGAATGAGCAGTTCTTC
TRBJ2-1	few	-	TRBV7-2	CASSRSGPSYNEQFF	TGTGCCAGCAGTAGGAGCGGGCCCTCCTACAATGAGCAGTTCTTC
TRBJ2-3	-	-	TRBV6-2/TRBV6-3	CASSSRGTTDTQYF	TGTGCCAGCAGTTCCCGGGGGACCACAGATACGCAGTATTTT
TRBJ2-1	-	TRBD2	TRBV5-1	CASREGMSSYNEQFF	TGCGCCAGCCGGGAGGGGATGAGCTCCTACAATGAGCAGTTCTTC
TRBJ1-2	-	-	TRBV4-2	CASSQPDSGRDYTF	TGTGCCAGCAGCCAACCCGACAGCGGGCGGGACTACACCTTC
TRBJ2-1	-	TRBD2	TRBV27	CASSLSGLATNNEQFF	TGTGCCAGCAGTTTATCGGGACTAGCGACCAACAATGAGCAGTTCTTC